These 3 T cell receptor beta chains were sequenced from one sample in a study of cytomegalovirus exposure and HLA in healthy donors. Vbeta (60) and Jbeta (13) primers were used in the PCR. Here immunoSEQ multiplex PCR was the method, and the copy in TCRdb shows in-frame clones only, minus some. The sample includes over 150,000 clones, about 75% of them seen just once. Sequenced input: PBMCs. Every receptor here comes from a man younger than 30 in good health and CMV-seronegative.

A few counts support this clone. The chain links TRBV5-1 to TRBJ1-2, with D unresolved. Germline CDR1 SGHRS, CDR2 YFSETQ. The germline V and J ends were trimmed by 5 bases and 3 bases, with 17 bases remaining between them. This CDR3 region has 15 residues. The CDR3 here is CASRAEGAAYYGYTF. CDR3 nucleotide sequence: TGCGCCAGCAGAGCGGAAGGTGCGGCTTACTATGGCTACACCTTC.

The table lists this clone with a few counts. The V and J genes are TRBV6-1 and TRBJ2-1, with D possibly matching TRBD2 (6 bases). Looked up from germline, CDR1 is MNHNS and CDR2 is SASEGT. The CDR3 runs to 15 residues. Trimming cost V 6 bases and J 2 bases, with 14 bases left between them. The CDR3 DNA reads TGTGCCAGCAGGATACTAGGAGGGACCTACAATGAGCAGTTCTTC. Its protein product is CASRILGGTYNEQFF.

The genes are TRBV6-1 and TRBJ1-5; a weak D match, TRBD1 (5 bases). Trimming took off 5 bases at V and 2 bases at J, with 10 bases between the two ends. CDR3 length: 14 amino acids. CDR1 is MNHNS, CDR2 SASEGT, per germline. As DNA, the CDR3 is TGTGCCAGCAGTCCCAGGGTCGGCAATCAGCCCCAGCATTTT. Translation: CASSPRVGNQPQHF.